A selection of T cell receptor beta chains follows, all from one sample in a study of T cell responses to AZD1222 COVID-19 vaccine. Sequencing used immunoSEQ multiplex PCR; TCRdb keeps in-frame clones, though not all of them. The sample lists about 76,000 clones, 88% occurring once. Sequenced material: peripheral blood, taken on day 0 of MenACWY control vaccination. The receptors derive from an adult in good health. CDR3s include the opening cysteine and the closing phenylalanine or tryptophan. D genes are given only for firm matches. Part of the rows lack a size; the others show once, few, many or a class for expanded clones.

size | D | J | V | CDR3 | DNA
- | TRBD1 | TRBJ1-5 | TRBV9 | CASSVGQGGQPQHF | TGTGCCAGCAGCGTAGGACAGGGTGGGCAGCCCCAGCATTTT
- | - | TRBJ1-5 | TRBV9 | CASSGESNQPQHF | TGTGCCAGCAGCGGGGAGAGCAATCAGCCCCAGCATTTT
- | - | TRBJ1-3 | TRBV19 | CASSTTERLNTIYF | TGTGCCAGTAGTACCACCGAACGATTAAACACCATATATTTT
- | - | TRBJ1-1 | TRBV25-1 | CASIGTPTEAFF | TGTGCCAGCATTGGGACTCCCACTGAAGCTTTCTTT
few | TRBD2 | TRBJ2-5 | TRBV30 | CAWSVGLAGETQYF | TGTGCCTGGAGTGTGGGACTAGCGGGAGAGACCCAGTACTTC
- | - | TRBJ2-7 | TRBV27 | CASSLSGDNYEQYF | TGTGCCAGCAGTTTATCGGGAGATAACTACGAGCAGTACTTC
- | - | TRBJ1-1 | TRBV28 | CASSSTGRAQGAEAFF | TGTGCCAGCAGCTCCACGGGGAGGGCTCAAGGAGCTGAAGCTTTCTTT
- | - | TRBJ1-5 | TRBV20-1 | CSARDLGPQHF | TGCAGTGCTAGAGATCTGGGGCCCCAGCATTTT
- | - | TRBJ1-4 | TRBV3-1/TRBV3-2 | CASSPQGYNEKLFF | TGTGCCAGCAGCCCACAGGGTTATAATGAAAAACTGTTTTTT
- | - | TRBJ2-3 | TRBV28 | CASSMQGGTQYF | TGTGCCAGCAGTATGCAGGGAGGTACGCAGTATTTT
- | - | TRBJ1-1 | TRBV7-2 | CASSLGYQGNTEAFF | TGTGCCAGCAGCTTAGGATATCAGGGAAACACTGAAGCTTTCTTT
- | - | TRBJ2-2 | TRBV4-1 | CASSQDPRPGHRTGELFF | TGCGCCAGCAGCCAAGATCCCCGCCCCGGTCATAGGACCGGGGAGCTGTTTTTT
- | - | TRBJ1-2 | TRBV28 | CASSSNRVGYTF | TGTGCCAGCAGTTCAAACAGGGTCGGCTACACCTTC
- | TRBD2 | TRBJ2-7 | TRBV28 | CASSLGGTSGYYEQYF | TGTGCCAGCAGTTTAGGTGGGACTAGCGGTTACTACGAGCAGTACTTC
- | TRBD1 | TRBJ2-2 | TRBV28 | CATHRQGGTGELFF | TGTGCCACCCACCGACAGGGGGGCACCGGGGAGCTGTTTTTT
- | - | TRBJ1-5 | TRBV27 | CASSSSTGRNQPQHF | TGTGCCAGCAGTTCCTCAACAGGGCGCAATCAGCCCCAGCATTTT
- | - | TRBJ2-2 | TRBV6-5 | CASSWGNTGELFF | TGTGCCAGCAGCTGGGGAAACACCGGGGAGCTGTTTTTT
- | - | TRBJ1-1 | TRBV28 | CASSLTGMPNTEAFF | TGTGCCAGCAGTCTTACAGGGATGCCTAACACTGAAGCTTTCTTT
- | - | TRBJ1-5 | TRBV19 | CASTQHWGGGNQPQHF | TGTGCCAGTACCCAACACTGGGGGGGAGGCAATCAGCCCCAGCATTTT
- | - | TRBJ2-5 | TRBV20-1 | CSASWPGEETQYF | TGCAGTGCTAGTTGGCCAGGGGAAGAGACCCAGTACTTC
- | TRBD1 | TRBJ1-2 | TRBV7-9 | CASSVYRGPNYGYTF | TGTGCCAGCAGCGTCTACAGGGGGCCAAACTATGGCTACACCTTC
- | - | TRBJ2-7 | TRBV7-2 | CASSPPSRDSGEQYF | TGTGCCAGCAGCCCTCCTAGCCGTGACTCGGGCGAGCAGTACTTC
- | TRBD1 | TRBJ1-2 | TRBV2 | CASSVDREVGYTF | TGTGCCAGCAGTGTAGACAGGGAGGTAGGCTACACCTTC
- | - | TRBJ1-1 | TRBV28 | CASSLGTTEAFF | TGTGCCAGCAGTTTAGGGACGACTGAAGCTTTCTTT
- | - | TRBJ2-1 | TRBV5-4 | CASSSRNEQFF | TGTGCCAGCAGTTCGCGCAATGAGCAGTTCTTC
- | - | TRBJ2-1 | TRBV6-5 | CASRSESSYNEQFF | TGTGCCAGCCGCAGCGAGAGCTCCTACAATGAGCAGTTCTTC
- | - | TRBJ1-5 | TRBV28 | CASSIGGYSNQPQHF | TGTGCCAGCAGCATCGGGGGGTATAGCAATCAGCCCCAGCATTTT
- | - | TRBJ1-2 | TRBV11-2 | CASSWQGANYGYTF | TGTGCCAGCAGCTGGCAGGGAGCTAACTATGGCTACACCTTC
- | TRBD1 | TRBJ1-1 | TRBV6-2/TRBV6-3 | CASSYSQGDTEAFF | TGTGCCAGCAGTTATTCACAGGGGGACACTGAAGCTTTCTTT